A selection of T cell receptor beta chains follows, all from one sample in a study of beta chain features in type 1 diabetes. Produced via immunoSEQ multiplex PCR; TCRdb's table is partial and in-frame only. In the table there are roughly 350,000 clones, 11% of which are singletons. What was sequenced was naive CD4+ T cells from blood. The receptor source for this set is a woman aged 30 to 39 in good health. The CDR3 runs from the conserved cysteine through the conserved F or W. Clone size is not always given. Where it is, it says once, few, many or a class for expanded clones.

V	J	size	CDR3
TRBV7-3	TRBJ2-1	.	CASSLVPSGKLFNEQFF
TRBV4-3	TRBJ2-1	few	CASSPDRGSSYNEQFF
TRBV7-2	TRBJ2-5	.	CASSAGLAGVGETQYF
TRBV7-9	TRBJ2-7	few	CASRSSGTGAYEQYF
TRBV5-4	TRBJ2-1	.	CASSRTGDNEQFF
TRBV30	TRBJ2-1	few	CAWSVQNLLSGRSQFF
TRBV18	TRBJ2-2	few	CASSPSGQGFTGELFF
TRBV2	TRBJ2-6	few	CASTRLRASSGANVLTF
TRBV30	TRBJ2-7	few	CAWSGQVGYEQYF
TRBV5-6	TRBJ2-5	few	CASRKTGGGETQYF